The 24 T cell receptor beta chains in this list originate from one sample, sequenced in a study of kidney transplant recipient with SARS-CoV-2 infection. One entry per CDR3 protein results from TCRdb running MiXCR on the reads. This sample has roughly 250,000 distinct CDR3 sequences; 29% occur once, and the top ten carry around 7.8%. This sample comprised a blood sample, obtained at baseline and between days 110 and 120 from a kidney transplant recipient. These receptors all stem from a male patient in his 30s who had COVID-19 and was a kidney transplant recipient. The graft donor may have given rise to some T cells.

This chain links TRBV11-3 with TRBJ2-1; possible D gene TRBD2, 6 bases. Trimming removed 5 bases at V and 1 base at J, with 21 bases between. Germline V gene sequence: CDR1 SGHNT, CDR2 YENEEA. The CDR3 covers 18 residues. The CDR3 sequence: CASSAHSTSLESYNEQFF. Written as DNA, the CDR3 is TGTGCCAGCAGCGCCCATAGTACTAGCTTAGAATCCTACAATGAGCAGTTCTTC. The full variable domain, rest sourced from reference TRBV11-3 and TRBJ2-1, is EAGVVQSPRYKIIEKKQPVAFWCNPISGHNTLYWYLQNLGQGPELLIRYENEEAVDDSQLPKDRFSAERLKGVDSTLKIQPAELGDSAVYLCASSAHSTSLESYNEQFFGPGTRLTVL.

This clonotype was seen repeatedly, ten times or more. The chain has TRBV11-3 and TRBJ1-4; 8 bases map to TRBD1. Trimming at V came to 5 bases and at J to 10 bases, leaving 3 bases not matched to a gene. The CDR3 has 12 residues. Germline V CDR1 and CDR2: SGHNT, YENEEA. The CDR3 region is CASSVQGGKLFF. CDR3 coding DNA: TGTGCCAGCAGCGTACAGGGGGGAAAACTGTTTTTT. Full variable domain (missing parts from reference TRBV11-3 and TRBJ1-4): EAGVVQSPRYKIIEKKQPVAFWCNPISGHNTLYWYLQNLGQGPELLIRYENEEAVDDSQLPKDRFSAERLKGVDSTLKIQPAELGDSAVYLCASSVQGGKLFFGSGTQLSVL.

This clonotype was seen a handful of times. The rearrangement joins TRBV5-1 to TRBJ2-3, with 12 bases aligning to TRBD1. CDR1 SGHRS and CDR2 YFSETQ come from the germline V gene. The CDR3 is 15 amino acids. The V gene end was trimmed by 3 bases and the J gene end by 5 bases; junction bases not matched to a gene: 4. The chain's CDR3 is CASSWDRGQGDTQYF. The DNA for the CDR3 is TGCGCCAGCAGCTGGGACAGGGGGCAGGGAGATACGCAGTATTTT.

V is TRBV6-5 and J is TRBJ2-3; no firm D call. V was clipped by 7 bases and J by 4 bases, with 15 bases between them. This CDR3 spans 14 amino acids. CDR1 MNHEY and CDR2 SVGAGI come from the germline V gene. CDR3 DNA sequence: TGTGCCAGCAACCTAAGTGGTGGATCAGATACGCAGTATTTT. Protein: CASNLSGGSDTQYF.

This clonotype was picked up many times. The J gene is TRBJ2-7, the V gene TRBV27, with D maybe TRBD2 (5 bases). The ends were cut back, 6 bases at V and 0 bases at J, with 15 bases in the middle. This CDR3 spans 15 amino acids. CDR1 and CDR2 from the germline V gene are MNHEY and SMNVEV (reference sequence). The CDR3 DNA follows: TGTGCCAGCAGCTTCTTTGCGGGTAGCTCCTACGAGCAGTACTTC. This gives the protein CASSFFAGSSYEQYF.

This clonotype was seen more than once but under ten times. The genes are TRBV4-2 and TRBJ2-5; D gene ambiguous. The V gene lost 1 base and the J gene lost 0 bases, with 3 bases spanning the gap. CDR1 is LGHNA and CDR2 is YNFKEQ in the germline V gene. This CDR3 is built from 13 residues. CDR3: CASSQANQETQYF. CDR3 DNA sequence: TGTGCCAGCAGCCAAGCCAACCAAGAGACCCAGTACTTC.

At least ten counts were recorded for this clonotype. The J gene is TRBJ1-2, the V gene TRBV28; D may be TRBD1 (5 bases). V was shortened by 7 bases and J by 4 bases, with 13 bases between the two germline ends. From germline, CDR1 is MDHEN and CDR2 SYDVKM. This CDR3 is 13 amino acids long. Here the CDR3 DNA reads TGTGCCAGCACCAAGGGACGATTCTATGGCTACACCTTC. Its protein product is CASTKGRFYGYTF.

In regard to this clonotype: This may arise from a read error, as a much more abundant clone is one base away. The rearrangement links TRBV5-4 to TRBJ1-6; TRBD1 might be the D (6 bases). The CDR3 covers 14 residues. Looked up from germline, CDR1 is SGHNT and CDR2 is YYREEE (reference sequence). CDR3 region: CTSSLDRDNSPLHF. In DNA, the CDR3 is TGTACCAGCAGCTTGGACAGAGATAATTCACCCCTCCACTTT.

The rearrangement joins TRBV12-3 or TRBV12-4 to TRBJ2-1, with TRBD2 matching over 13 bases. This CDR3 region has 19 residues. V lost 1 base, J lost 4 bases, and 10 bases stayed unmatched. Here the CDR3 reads CASSLELAGGPFRYNEQFF. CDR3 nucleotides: TGTGCCAGCAGTTTAGAACTAGCGGGGGGGCCATTCAGATACAATGAGCAGTTCTTC.

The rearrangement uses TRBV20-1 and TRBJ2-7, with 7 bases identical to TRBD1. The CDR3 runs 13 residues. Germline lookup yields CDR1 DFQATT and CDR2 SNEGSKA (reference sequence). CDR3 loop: CSSDDRVASEQYF. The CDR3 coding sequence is TGCAGCTCTGACGACAGGGTTGCCTCCGAGCAGTACTTC.

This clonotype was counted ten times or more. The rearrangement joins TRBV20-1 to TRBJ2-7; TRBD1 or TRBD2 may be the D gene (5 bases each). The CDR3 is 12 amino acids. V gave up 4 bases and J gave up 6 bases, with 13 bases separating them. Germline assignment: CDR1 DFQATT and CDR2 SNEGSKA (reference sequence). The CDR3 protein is CSATRDDREQYF. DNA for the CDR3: TGCAGTGCTACTAGGGACGATCGCGAGCAGTACTTC.

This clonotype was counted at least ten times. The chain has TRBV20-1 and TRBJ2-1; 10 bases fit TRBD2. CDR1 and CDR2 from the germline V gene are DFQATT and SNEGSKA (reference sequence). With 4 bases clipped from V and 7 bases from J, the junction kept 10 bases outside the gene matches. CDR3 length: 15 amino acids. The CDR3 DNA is TGCAGTGCTACCGCCGGGACTAGCGACACTAATGAGCAGTTCTTC. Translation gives CSATAGTSDTNEQFF.

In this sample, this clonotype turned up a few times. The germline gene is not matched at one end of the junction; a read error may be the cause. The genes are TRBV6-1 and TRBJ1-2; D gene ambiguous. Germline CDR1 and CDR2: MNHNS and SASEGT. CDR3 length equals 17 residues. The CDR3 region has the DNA TGTTCCAGCAGTCTACGGCGCTCTATGCGAAAGACCTATGGCTACACCTTC. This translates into CSSSLRRSMRKTYGYTF.

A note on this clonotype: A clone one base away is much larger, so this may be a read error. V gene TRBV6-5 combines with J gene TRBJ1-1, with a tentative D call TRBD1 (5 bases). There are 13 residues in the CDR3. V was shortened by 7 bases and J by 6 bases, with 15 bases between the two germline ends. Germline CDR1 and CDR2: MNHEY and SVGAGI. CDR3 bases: TGTGCCAGCAAAGGACAAATGGGCTCTGAAGCTTTCTTT. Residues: CASKGQMGSEAFF.

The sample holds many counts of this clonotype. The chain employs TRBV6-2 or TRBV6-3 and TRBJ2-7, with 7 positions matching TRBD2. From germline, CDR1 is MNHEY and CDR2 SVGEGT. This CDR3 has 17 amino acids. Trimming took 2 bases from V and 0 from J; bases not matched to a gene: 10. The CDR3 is CASSYDPAGTYSYEQYF. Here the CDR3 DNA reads TGTGCCAGCAGTTACGATCCAGCGGGGACTTACTCCTACGAGCAGTACTTC.

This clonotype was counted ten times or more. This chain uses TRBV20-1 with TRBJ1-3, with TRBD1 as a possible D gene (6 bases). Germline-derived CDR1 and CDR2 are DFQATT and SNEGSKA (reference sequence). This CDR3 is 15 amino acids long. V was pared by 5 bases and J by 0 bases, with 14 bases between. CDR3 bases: TGCAGTGCTCCCCTGGGGGGCGCCTCTGGAAACACCATATATTTT. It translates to CSAPLGGASGNTIYF.

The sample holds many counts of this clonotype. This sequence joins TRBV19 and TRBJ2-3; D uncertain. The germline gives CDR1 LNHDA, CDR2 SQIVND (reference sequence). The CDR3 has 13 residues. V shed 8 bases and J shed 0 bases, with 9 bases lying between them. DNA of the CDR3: TGTGCCAGTCCGGACCATAGCACAGATACGCAGTATTTT. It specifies CASPDHSTDTQYF.

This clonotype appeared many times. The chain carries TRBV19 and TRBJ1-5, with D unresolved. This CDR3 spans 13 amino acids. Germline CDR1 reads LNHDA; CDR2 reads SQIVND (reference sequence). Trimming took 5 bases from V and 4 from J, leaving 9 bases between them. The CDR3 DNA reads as TGTGCCAGTAGTCCCCAAAAAAATCAGCCCCAGCATTTT. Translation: CASSPQKNQPQHF.

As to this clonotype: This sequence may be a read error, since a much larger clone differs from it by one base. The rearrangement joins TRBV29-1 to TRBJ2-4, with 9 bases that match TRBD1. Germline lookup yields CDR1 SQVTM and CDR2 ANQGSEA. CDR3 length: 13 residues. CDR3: CSGTGVAKNTQYF. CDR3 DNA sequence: TGCAGCGGGACAGGGGTAGCCAAAAACACTCAGTACTTC.

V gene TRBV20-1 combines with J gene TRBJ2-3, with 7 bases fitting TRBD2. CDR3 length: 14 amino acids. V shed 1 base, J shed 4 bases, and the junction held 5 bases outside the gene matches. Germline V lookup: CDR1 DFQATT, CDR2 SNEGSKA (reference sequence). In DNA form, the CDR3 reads TGCAGTGCTAGAGCAGTTGGGGGGGCAGATACGCAGTATTTT. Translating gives CSARAVGGADTQYF.

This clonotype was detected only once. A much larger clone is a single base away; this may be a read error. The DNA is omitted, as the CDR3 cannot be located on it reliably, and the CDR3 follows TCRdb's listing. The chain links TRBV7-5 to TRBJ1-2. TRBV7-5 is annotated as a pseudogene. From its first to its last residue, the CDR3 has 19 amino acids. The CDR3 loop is CISVPEMKLEVGRTYGYTF.

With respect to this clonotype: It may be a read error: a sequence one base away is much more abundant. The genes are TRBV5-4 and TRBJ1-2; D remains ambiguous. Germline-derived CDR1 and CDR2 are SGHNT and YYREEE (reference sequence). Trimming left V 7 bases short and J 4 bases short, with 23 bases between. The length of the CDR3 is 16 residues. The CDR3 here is CASFVNVPGKIYGYTF. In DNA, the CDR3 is TGTGCCAGCTTTGTGAACGTACCAGGAAAGATCTATGGCTACACCTTC.

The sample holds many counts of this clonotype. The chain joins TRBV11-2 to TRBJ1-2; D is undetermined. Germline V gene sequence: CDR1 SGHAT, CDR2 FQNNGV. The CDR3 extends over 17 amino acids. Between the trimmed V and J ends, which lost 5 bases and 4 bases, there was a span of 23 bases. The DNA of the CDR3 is TGTGCCAGCAGCGTTAAAGAAACAAGCAGAAAGACCTATGGCTACACCTTC. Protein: CASSVKETSRKTYGYTF.

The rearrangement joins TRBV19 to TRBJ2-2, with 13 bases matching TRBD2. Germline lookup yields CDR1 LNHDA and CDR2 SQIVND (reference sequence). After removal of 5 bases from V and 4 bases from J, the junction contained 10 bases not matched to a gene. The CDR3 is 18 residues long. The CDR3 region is CASSSRRTSGSGTGELFF. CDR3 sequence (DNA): TGTGCCAGTAGTTCCCGCCGGACTAGCGGGAGCGGCACCGGGGAGCTGTTTTTT.